The 26 T cell receptor beta chains in this list originate from one sample, sequenced in a study of response to subunit inactivated influenza vaccine. Each CDR3 protein gets one entry after TCRdb re-called the RT-PCR reads with MiXCR. The sample yields around 750,000 distinct CDR3 sequences, 21% seen once. The sample consisted of PBMCs from blood, taken more than 4 days after vaccination. The receptors originated from a man aged 45 to 65 who received an inactivated influenza vaccine.

This chain joins TRBV7-9 and TRBJ2-7; D could derive from TRBD1 or TRBD2 (5 bases each). The germline CDR1 and CDR2 sequences are SEHNR and FQNEAQ (reference sequence). This CDR3 contains 16 residues. With 6 bases removed from V and 0 bases from J, the gap between germline ends came to 18 bases. CDR3 DNA: TGTGCCAGCAGACCGAAATCCGGGACGAGCTCCTACGAGCAGTACTTC. Translation: CASRPKSGTSSYEQYF.

This clonotype was seen a few times. This rearrangement joins TRBV6-1 to TRBJ2-7; D is unclear. The CDR3 consists of 14 residues. V was clipped by 7 bases and J by 2 bases, with 15 bases between them. Germline V CDR1 and CDR2: MNHNS, SASEGT. The CDR3 is CASTEALPPYEQYF. The CDR3 nucleotides are TGTGCCAGCACCGAAGCGTTACCCCCCTACGAGCAGTACTTC.

This clonotype was counted only a few times. This chain connects TRBV5-1 to TRBJ1-2; perhaps TRBD1 as D (5 bases). Per germline, CDR1 SGHRS and CDR2 YFSETQ. V was pared by 4 bases and J by 3 bases, with 16 bases between. The CDR3 has 15 amino acids. The CDR3 coding sequence is TGCGCCAGCAGCGTATCCGGGACCAAGGACTATGGCTACACCTTC. Translating it yields CASSVSGTKDYGYTF.

This rearrangement joins TRBV4-3 to TRBJ2-3, with 9 bases identical to TRBD1. V shed 1 base and J 3 bases; nucleotides not matched to a gene: 11. The germline gives CDR1 LGHNA, CDR2 YSLEER. The CDR3 runs 18 residues. CDR3 protein: CASSQAGFDRGRTDTQYF. The CDR3 DNA sequence: TGCGCCAGCAGCCAAGCGGGATTCGACAGGGGGAGGACAGATACGCAGTATTTT.

This clonotype was seen only once. The chain recombines TRBV29-1 with TRBJ2-6; weak D call: TRBD2 (6 bases). The CDR3 is 16 residues long. Trimming took 4 bases from V and 0 from J, leaving 13 bases between them. CDR1 and CDR2 (germline): SQVTM, ANQGSEA. CDR3 in amino acids: CSVAGDMSSGANVLTF. Here the CDR3 DNA reads TGCAGCGTTGCGGGAGACATGAGCTCTGGGGCCAACGTCCTGACTTTC.

This clonotype was seen a few times. The chain has TRBV7-6 and TRBJ1-4; D not resolved. Looked up from germline, CDR1 is SGHVS and CDR2 is FNYEAQ. Trimming cost V 1 base and J 6 bases, with 6 bases left between them. This CDR3 has 13 residues. In DNA, the CDR3 is TGTGCCAGCAGCTTAGGATGGGATGAAAAACTGTTTTTT. As protein: CASSLGWDEKLFF.

The chain joins TRBV5-1 to TRBJ2-3; 8 bases fit TRBD2. Germline V gene data show CDR1 as SGHRS and CDR2 as YFSETQ. This CDR3 region has 16 residues. V was clipped by 4 bases and J by 0 bases; unmatched bases: 7. The CDR3 protein is CASSPIAGSSTDTQYF. In DNA form, the CDR3 reads TGCGCCAGCAGCCCAATAGCGGGGTCTAGCACAGATACGCAGTATTTT. Supplemented by reference TRBV5-1 and TRBJ2-3, the full variable domain reads KAGVTQTPRYLIKTRGQQVTLSCSPISGHRSVSWYQQTPGQGLQFLFEYFSETQRNKGNFPGRFSGRQFSNSRSEMNVSTLELGDSALYLCASSPIAGSSTDTQYFGPGTRLTVL.

This clonotype was counted only a few times. The chain uses TRBV6-2 or TRBV6-3 and TRBJ1-5, with TRBD1 matching over 7 bases. After removal of 6 bases from V and 3 bases from J, the junction contained 2 bases not matched to a gene. Germline CDR1 is MNHEY and CDR2 is SVGEGT. The CDR3 sequence is 13 residues long. For the CDR3, the DNA is TGTGCCAGCAGGGACAGGAACAATCAGCCCCAGCATTTT. Its protein product is CASRDRNNQPQHF.

This chain connects TRBV4-3 to TRBJ2-2; D might be TRBD1 (6 bases). The CDR3 sequence is 15 residues long. Germline V gives CDR1 LGHNA, CDR2 YSLEER. Trimming left V 0 bases short and J 1 base short, with 6 bases between. The CDR3 DNA follows: TGCGCCAGCAGCCAAGAGGGACAGAACACCGGGGAGCTGTTTTTT. Amino acids: CASSQEGQNTGELFF.

The genes are TRBV12-3 or TRBV12-4 and TRBJ2-2, with a weak D call TRBD1 (5 bases). The germline V and J ends were trimmed by 8 bases and 3 bases, with 10 bases remaining between them. The CDR3 runs 13 residues. The CDR3: CASLAGYTGELFF. CDR3 DNA: TGTGCCAGCCTGGCAGGGTACACCGGGGAGCTGTTTTTT.

This clonotype was picked up one time. J is TRBJ2-3 and V is TRBV6-1, with D perhaps TRBD2 (5 bases). Germline CDR1 reads MNHNS; CDR2 reads SASEGT. The CDR3 is made up of 14 amino acids. The V gene lost 7 bases and the J gene lost 1 base, with 12 bases spanning the gap. CDR3 loop: CASTQRAGTDTQYF. The CDR3 region has the DNA TGTGCCAGCACCCAGAGGGCGGGCACAGATACGCAGTATTTT.

This chain links TRBV7-2 with TRBJ2-3; maybe TRBD2 (7 bases). CDR1 and CDR2 (germline): SGHTA, FQGNSA. Trimming took 5 bases from V and 1 from J, leaving 16 bases between them. This CDR3 is 16 amino acids long. As DNA, the CDR3 is TGTGCCAGCAGCCGGGGGGCTAGCGGACGCACAGATACGCAGTATTTT. Residues: CASSRGASGRTDTQYF.

The chain couples TRBV5-6 to TRBJ2-5, with D perhaps TRBD1 (5 bases). The CDR3 is 12 residues long. Looked up from germline, CDR1 is SGHDT and CDR2 is YYEEEE. The V end lost 3 bases, the J end lost 5 bases, and 8 bases lay between the germline ends. In nucleotides, the CDR3 is TGTGCCAGCAGCTGGGGCGAGGAGACCCAGTACTTC. Translating it yields CASSWGEETQYF.

This clonotype was counted only a few times. The chain couples TRBV24-1 to TRBJ2-1; 8 bases are shared with TRBD1. Trimming cost V 0 bases and J 0 bases; bases outside gene matches: 9. The CDR3 is made up of 19 amino acids. Per the germline V gene, CDR1 is KGHDR and CDR2 is SFDVKD. CDR3 coding DNA: TGTGCCACCAGTGATTTGCGCAGGGGGCTTAAGAGCTCCTACAATGAGCAGTTCTTC. Its translation: CATSDLRRGLKSSYNEQFF.

This clonotype was seen a handful of times. The CDR3 spells CSARKGGRGTYEQYF. The CDR3 nucleotides are TGCAGTGCTAGAAAAGGAGGCAGGGGGACCTACGAGCAGTACTTC. This chain joins TRBV20-1 and TRBJ2-7, with 7 bases lining up with TRBD1. This CDR3 region has 15 residues. From germline, CDR1 is DFQATT and CDR2 SNEGSKA (reference sequence). V gave up 2 bases and J gave up 2 bases; unmatched junction bases: 9.

Only a few counts were recorded for this clonotype. The rearrangement joins TRBV12-3 or TRBV12-4 to TRBJ2-2; no definite D call. V was trimmed by 2 bases and J by 5 bases, leaving 15 bases between them. CDR3 length equals 16 residues. This CDR3 is CASSLRSGFGTGELFF. The CDR3 bases are TGTGCCAGCAGTTTACGGTCCGGGTTCGGTACCGGGGAGCTGTTTTTT.

The rearrangement joins TRBV19 to TRBJ2-7; TRBD2 aligns across 11 bases. V was clipped by 6 bases and J by 3 bases; unmatched bases: 7. The CDR3 contains 15 residues. The germline V gene encodes CDR1 LNHDA and CDR2 SQIVND (reference sequence). CDR3 sequence: CASRESLAGVYEQYF. CDR3 coding DNA: TGTGCCAGTAGGGAGTCACTAGCGGGAGTCTACGAGCAGTACTTC.

The J gene is TRBJ2-3, the V gene TRBV20-1, with TRBD2 matching over 8 bases. The V gene's germline CDR1 is DFQATT and CDR2 SNEGSKA (reference sequence). The J segment lost 2 bases and the V segment lost 2 bases, leaving 9 bases of the junction unmatched. The CDR3 runs 16 residues. In nucleotides, the CDR3 is TGCAGTGCTAGATACCCTTGGCGGGGGGTCACAGATACGCAGTATTTT. This sequence encodes CSARYPWRGVTDTQYF.

The V call is TRBV7-3, the J call TRBJ2-1; no reliable D call. V was clipped by 2 bases and J by 4 bases, with 12 bases between them. Germline-derived CDR1 and CDR2 are SGHTA and FQGTGA. The CDR3 is made up of 15 amino acids. As DNA, the CDR3 is TGTGCCAGCAGCTTAGACAAGGCACAATACAATGAGCAGTTCTTC. Its protein product is CASSLDKAQYNEQFF.

This clonotype was counted between two and nine times. Here the CDR3 DNA reads TGCAGCGTTTTTTTCGGGGGACAGGGCACAGATACGCAGTATTTT. The encoded protein is CSVFFGGQGTDTQYF. V and J are TRBV29-1 and TRBJ2-3; 8 bases match TRBD1. The CDR3 loop spans 15 amino acids. Trimming cost V 5 bases and J 1 base; bases outside gene matches: 8. Germline CDR1 is SQVTM and CDR2 is ANQGSEA.

V usage is TRBV28 and J usage is TRBJ2-3; D is possibly TRBD1 (6 bases). The germline CDR1 and CDR2 sequences are MDHEN and SYDVKM. The CDR3 is 16 residues long. Trimming shortened V by 2 bases and J by 0 bases, and 12 bases separated the two germline ends. The CDR3 DNA follows: TGTGCCAGCAGTTTAGTTGGCCAGGGGAGCACAGATACGCAGTATTTT. Translating it yields CASSLVGQGSTDTQYF.

V and J are TRBV29-1 and TRBJ2-5; 8 positions match TRBD2. V lost 5 bases and J lost 5; bases outside the gene matches: 7. Germline V gene sequence: CDR1 SQVTM, CDR2 ANQGSEA. There are 13 residues in the CDR3. CDR3 protein: CSVRTSPEETQYF. The CDR3 region has the DNA TGCAGCGTTCGGACTAGCCCCGAGGAGACCCAGTACTTC. Using reference TRBV29-1 and TRBJ2-5 for the parts outside the CDR3, the full variable domain is SAVISQKPSRDICQRGTSLTIQCQVDSQVTMMFWYRQQPGQSLTLIATANQGSEATYESGFVIDKFPISRPNLTFSTLTVSNMSPEDSSIYLCSVRTSPEETQYFGPGTRLLVL.

This clonotype was found a few times. The rearrangement links TRBV7-2 to TRBJ2-1, with 12 positions matching TRBD2. The CDR3 extends over 16 amino acids. The V gene end was trimmed by 5 bases and the J gene end by 3 bases; junction bases not matched to a gene: 5. CDR1 and CDR2 (germline): SGHTA, FQGNSA. This CDR3 reads CASSVTSGSGYNEQFF. CDR3 nucleotide sequence: TGTGCCAGCAGCGTGACTAGCGGGAGTGGCTACAATGAGCAGTTCTTC.

This sequence joins TRBV27 and TRBJ1-2, with D possibly being TRBD1 (5 bases). Trimming cost V 6 bases and J 4 bases, with 15 bases left between them. CDR3 length equals 14 residues. CDR1 and CDR2 (germline): MNHEY, SMNVEV (reference sequence). The CDR3 protein is CASSVDRDGYGYTF. In nucleotides, the CDR3 is TGTGCCAGCAGCGTCGACCGGGACGGCTATGGCTACACCTTC.

There are a few counts of this clonotype. The chain carries TRBV29-1 and TRBJ2-3; a weak D match, TRBD2 (5 bases). Germline V CDR1 and CDR2: SQVTM, ANQGSEA. V lost 6 bases, J lost 4 bases, and 14 bases lay in between. This CDR3 is built from 13 residues. The CDR3 DNA reads TGCAGCGTAGCTGGCGGGTATTCAGATACGCAGTATTTT. Amino acid sequence: CSVAGGYSDTQYF.

This clonotype was found a few times. J is TRBJ2-7 and V is TRBV20-1, with 9 positions matching TRBD1. V lost 6 bases, J lost 6 bases, and 6 bases stayed unmatched. The germline CDR1 and CDR2 sequences are DFQATT and SNEGSKA (reference sequence). The CDR3 loop spans 12 amino acids. CDR3 nucleotides: TGCAGTGCACGGGACAGGGTTACCGAGCAGTACTTC. This encodes CSARDRVTEQYF.